This T cell receptor (beta chain) was found in a study of T cells after posttransplantation cyclophosphamide. In regard to this clone: Its antigen remains unidentified.

The naive gate required viable CD3+CD4+ or CD3+CD8+ cells with CCR7+CD45RA+CD45RO-CD95-CD27+CD28+ phenotype. On the day of bone marrow donation, the related graft donor provided peripheral blood. Only in-frame clones appear in the TCRdb table, and some are missing; sequencing was by immunoSEQ multiplex PCR. The data show over 20,000 clones, 95% to 98% seen once. Germline V gives CDR1 MNHNS, CDR2 SASEGT. Trimming stripped 1 base from V and 0 bases from J, with 10 bases between. This CDR3 spans 16 amino acids. Overall study results and limits: Recipient CMV seropositivity and CMV reactivation strongly tracked TRB clonality. Donor-recipient repertoire similarity was low at 1-2 months, rising over year one. Tissue-infiltrating T cells from skin or gut overlapped little with blood T cells.

The rearrangement joins TRBV6-1 to TRBJ2-1; the D gene is possibly TRBD2 (6 bases). The sequence was obtained from a man aged 45-65 years in good health, CMV-negative, and a related stem cell transplant donor. Material for sequencing was naive CD4+ T cells sorted from PBMCs. The CDR3 sequence: CASSEGWTTSYNEQFF. The CDR3 DNA reads TGTGCCAGCAGTGAAGGGTGGACTACCTCCTACAATGAGCAGTTCTTC.